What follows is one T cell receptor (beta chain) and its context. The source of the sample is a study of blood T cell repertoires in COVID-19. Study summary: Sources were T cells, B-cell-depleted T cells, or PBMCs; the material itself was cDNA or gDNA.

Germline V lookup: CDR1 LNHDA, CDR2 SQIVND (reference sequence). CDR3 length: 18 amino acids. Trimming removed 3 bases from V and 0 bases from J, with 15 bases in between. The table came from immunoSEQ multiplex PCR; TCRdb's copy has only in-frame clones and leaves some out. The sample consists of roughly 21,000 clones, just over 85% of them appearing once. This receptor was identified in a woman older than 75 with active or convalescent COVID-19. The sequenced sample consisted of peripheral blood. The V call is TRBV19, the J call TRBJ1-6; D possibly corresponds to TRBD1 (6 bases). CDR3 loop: CASSMPGHPSSYNSPLHF. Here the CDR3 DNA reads TGTGCCAGTAGTATGCCGGGACACCCTAGCTCCTATAATTCACCCCTCCACTTT.